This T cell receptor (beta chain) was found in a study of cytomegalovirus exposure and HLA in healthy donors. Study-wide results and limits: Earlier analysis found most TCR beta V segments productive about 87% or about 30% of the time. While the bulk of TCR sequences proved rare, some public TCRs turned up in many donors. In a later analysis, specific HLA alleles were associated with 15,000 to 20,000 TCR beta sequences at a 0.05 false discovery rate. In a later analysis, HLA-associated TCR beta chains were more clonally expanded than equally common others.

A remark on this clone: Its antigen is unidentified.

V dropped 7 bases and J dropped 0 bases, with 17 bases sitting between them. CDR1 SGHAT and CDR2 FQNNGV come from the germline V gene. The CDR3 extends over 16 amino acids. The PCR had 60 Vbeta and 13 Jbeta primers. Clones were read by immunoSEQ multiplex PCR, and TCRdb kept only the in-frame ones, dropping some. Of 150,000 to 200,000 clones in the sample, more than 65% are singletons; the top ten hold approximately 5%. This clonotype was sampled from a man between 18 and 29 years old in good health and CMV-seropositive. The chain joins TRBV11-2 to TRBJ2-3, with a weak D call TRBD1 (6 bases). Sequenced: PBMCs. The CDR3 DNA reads TGTGCCAGCAACCCCCAGGGGACGGCCAGCACAGATACGCAGTATTTT. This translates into CASNPQGTASTDTQYF.